The clone carrying this TCR beta chain was recorded a few times. The same CDR3 is also encoded by other DNA sequences in this sample. The data are from a study of cytomegalovirus exposure and HLA in healthy donors. V was shortened by 3 bases and J by 1 base, with 9 bases between the two germline ends. Germline V lookup: CDR1 MNHEY, CDR2 SMNVEV (reference sequence). The CDR3 is 14 residues long. Primers included in the PCR were 60 Vbeta and 13 Jbeta primers. Sequencing used immunoSEQ multiplex PCR; TCRdb keeps in-frame clones, though not all of them. The sample yields 150,000 to 200,000 clones, roughly four fifths seen once.

The J gene is TRBJ1-1, the V gene TRBV27; unclear D gene. This clonotype was obtained from a man in his forties in good health and CMV-seronegative. Specimen: PBMCs. CDR3 coding DNA: TGTGCCAGCAGTTTTCGGGGTCGGAACACTGAAGCTTTCTTT. Translating it yields CASSFRGRNTEAFF.